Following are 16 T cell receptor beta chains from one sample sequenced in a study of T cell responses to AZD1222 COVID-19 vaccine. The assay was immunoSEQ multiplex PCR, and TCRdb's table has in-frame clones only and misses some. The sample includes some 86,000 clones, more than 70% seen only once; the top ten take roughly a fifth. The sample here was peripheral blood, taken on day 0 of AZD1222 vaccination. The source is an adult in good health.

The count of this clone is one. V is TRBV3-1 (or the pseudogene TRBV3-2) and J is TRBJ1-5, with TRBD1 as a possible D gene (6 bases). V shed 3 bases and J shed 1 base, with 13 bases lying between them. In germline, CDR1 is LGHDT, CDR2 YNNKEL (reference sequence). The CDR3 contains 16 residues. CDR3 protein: CASSHATGGSNQPQHF. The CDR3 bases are TGTGCCAGCAGCCACGCGACAGGTGGGAGCAATCAGCCCCAGCATTTT.

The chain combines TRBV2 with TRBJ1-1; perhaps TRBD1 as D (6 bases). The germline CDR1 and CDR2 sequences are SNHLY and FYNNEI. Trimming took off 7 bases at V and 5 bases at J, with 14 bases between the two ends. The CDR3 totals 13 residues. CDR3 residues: CASNKEGGTEAFF. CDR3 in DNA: TGTGCCAGCAACAAAGAGGGGGGGACTGAAGCTTTCTTT.

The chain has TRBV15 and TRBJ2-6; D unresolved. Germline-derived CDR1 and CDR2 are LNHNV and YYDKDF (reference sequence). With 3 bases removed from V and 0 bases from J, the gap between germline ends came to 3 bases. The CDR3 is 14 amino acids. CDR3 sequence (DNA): TGTGCCACCAGCAGGAGCTCTGGGGCCAACGTCCTGACTTTC. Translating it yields CATSRSSGANVLTF.

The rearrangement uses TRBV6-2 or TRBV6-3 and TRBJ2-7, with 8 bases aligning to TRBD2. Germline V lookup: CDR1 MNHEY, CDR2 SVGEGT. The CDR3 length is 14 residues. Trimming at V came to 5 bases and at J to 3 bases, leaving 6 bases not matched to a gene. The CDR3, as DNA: TGTGCCAGCAGTATAAGCGGGGGAAACTACGAGCAGTACTTC. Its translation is CASSISGGNYEQYF.

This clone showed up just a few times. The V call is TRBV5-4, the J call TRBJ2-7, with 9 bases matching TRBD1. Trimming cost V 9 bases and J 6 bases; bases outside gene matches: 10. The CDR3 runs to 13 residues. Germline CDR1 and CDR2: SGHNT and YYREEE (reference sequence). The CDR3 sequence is CANSRDREAEQYF. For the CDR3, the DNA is TGTGCCAACTCCCGGGACAGGGAAGCCGAGCAGTACTTC.

The CDR3 DNA follows: TGTGCCAGCAGCTTAGAGGGCCAGGTGAACACTGAAGCTTTCTTT. It translates to CASSLEGQVNTEAFF. The chain joins TRBV7-9 to TRBJ1-1; D is undetermined. CDR3 length: 15 amino acids. CDR1 and CDR2 from the germline V gene are SEHNR and FQNEAQ (reference sequence). Trimming pared 1 base from V and 0 bases from J, leaving 9 bases between.

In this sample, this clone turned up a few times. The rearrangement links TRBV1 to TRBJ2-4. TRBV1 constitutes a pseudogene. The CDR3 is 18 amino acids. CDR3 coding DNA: TGCACCAGCAGCCACGCCTCAGTGGAAGTTCTAGCCAAAAACATTCAGTACTTC. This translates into CTSSHASVEVLAKNIQYF.

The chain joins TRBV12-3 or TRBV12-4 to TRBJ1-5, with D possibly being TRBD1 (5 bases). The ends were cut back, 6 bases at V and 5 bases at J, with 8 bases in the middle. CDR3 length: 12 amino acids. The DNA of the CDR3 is TGTGCCAGCAGGGGAGGGGATCAGCCCCAGCATTTT. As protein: CASRGGDQPQHF.

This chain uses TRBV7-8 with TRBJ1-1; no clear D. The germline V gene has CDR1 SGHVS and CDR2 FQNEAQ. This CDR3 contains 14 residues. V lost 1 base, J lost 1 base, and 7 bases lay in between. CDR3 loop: CASSLGRRNTEAFF. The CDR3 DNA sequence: TGTGCCAGCAGCTTAGGGCGGCGGAACACTGAAGCTTTCTTT. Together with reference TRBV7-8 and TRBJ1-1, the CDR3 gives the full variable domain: GAGVSQSPRYKVAKRGQDVALRCDPISGHVSLFWYQQALGQGPEFLTYFQNEAQLDKSGLPSDRFFAERPEGSVSTLKIQRTQQEDSAVYLCASSLGRRNTEAFFGQGTRLTVV.

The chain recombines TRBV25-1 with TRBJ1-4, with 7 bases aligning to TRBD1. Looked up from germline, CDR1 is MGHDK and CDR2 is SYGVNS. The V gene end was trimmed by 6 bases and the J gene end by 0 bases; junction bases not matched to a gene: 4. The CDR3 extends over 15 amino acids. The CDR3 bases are TGTGCCAGCAGACCCACAGGGGCAACTAATGAAAAACTGTTTTTT. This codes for CASRPTGATNEKLFF.

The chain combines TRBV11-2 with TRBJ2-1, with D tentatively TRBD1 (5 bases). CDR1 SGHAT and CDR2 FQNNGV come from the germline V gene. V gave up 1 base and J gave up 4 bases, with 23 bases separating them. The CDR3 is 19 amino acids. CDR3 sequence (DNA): TGTGCCAGCAGCTTAGTGGACCGCGTGGGGCGTCCTACATACAATGAGCAGTTCTTC. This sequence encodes CASSLVDRVGRPTYNEQFF.

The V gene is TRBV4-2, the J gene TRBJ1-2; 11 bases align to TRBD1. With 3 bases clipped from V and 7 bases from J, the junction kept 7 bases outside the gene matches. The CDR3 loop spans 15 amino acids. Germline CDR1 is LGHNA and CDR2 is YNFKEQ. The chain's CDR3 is CASSQAGQGAGGYTF. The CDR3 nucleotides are TGTGCCAGCAGCCAGGCAGGACAGGGGGCGGGTGGCTACACCTTC.

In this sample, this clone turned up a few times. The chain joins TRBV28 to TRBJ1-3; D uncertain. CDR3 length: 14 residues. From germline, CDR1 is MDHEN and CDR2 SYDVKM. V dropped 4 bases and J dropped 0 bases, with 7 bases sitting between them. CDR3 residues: CASSSWSSGNTIYF. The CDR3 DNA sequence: TGTGCCAGCAGTTCATGGAGCTCTGGAAACACCATATATTTT.

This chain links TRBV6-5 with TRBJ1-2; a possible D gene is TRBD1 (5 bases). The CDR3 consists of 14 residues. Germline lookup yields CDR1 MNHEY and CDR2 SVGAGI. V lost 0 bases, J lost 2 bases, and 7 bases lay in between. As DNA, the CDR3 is TGTGCCAGCAGTTACTCCGCAGGGAACTATGGCTACACCTTC. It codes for CASSYSAGNYGYTF.

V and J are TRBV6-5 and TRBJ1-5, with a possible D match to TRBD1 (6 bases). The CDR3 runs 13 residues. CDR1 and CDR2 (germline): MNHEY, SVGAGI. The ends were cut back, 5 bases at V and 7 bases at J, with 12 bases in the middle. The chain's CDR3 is CASSPQGRQPQHF. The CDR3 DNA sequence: TGTGCCAGCAGTCCCCAGGGGCGGCAGCCCCAGCATTTT.

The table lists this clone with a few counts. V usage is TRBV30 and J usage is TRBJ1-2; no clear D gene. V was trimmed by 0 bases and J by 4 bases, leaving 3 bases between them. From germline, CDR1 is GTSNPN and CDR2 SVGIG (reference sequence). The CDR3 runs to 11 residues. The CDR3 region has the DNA TGTGCCTGGAGTGTAGTCTATGGCTACACCTTC. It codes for CAWSVVYGYTF. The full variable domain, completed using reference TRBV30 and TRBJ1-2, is SQTIHQWPATLVQPVGSPLSLECTVEGTSNPNLYWYRQAAGRGLQLLFYSVGIGQISSEVPQNLSASRPQDRQFILSSKKLLLSDSGFYLCAWSVVYGYTFGSGTRLTVV.